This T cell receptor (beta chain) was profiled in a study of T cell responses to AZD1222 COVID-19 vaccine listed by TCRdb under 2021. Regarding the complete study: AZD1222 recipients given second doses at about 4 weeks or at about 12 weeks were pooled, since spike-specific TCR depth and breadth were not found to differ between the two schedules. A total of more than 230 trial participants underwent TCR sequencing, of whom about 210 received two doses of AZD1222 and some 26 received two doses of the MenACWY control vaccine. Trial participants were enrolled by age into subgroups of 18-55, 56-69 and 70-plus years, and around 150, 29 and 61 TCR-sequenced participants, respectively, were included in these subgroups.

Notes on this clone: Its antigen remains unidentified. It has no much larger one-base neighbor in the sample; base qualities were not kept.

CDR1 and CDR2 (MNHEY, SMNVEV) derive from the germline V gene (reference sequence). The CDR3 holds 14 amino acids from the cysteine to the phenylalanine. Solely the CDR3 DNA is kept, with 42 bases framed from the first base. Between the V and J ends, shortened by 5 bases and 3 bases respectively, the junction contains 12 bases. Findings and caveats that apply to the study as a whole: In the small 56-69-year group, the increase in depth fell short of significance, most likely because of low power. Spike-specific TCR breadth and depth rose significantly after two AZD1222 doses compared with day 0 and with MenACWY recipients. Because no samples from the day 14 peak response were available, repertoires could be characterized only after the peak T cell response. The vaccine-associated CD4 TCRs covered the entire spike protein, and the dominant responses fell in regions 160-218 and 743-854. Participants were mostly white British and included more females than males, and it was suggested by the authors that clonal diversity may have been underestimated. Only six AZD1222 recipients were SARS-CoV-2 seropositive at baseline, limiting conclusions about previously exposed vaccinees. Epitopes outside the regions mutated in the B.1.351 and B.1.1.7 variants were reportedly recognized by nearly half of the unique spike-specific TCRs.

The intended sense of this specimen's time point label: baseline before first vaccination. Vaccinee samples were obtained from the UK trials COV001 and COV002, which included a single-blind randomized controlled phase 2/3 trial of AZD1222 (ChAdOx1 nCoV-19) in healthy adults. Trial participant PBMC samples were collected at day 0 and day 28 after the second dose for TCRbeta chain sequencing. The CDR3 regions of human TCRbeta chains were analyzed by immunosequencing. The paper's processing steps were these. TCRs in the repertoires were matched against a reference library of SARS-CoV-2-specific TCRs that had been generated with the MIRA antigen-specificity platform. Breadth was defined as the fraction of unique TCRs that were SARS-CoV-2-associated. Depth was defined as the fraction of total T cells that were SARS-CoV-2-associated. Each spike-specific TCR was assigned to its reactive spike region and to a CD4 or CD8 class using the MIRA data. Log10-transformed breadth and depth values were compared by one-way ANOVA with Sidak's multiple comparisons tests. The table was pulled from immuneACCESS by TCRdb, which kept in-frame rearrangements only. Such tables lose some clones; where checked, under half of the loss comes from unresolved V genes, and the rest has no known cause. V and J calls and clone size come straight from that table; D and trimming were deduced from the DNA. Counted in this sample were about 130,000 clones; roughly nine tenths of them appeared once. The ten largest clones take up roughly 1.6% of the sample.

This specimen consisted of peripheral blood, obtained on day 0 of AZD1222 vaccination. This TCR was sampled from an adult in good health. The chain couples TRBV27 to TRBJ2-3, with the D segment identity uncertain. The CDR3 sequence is CASSQTGPTDTQYF. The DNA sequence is TGTGCCAGCAGTCAGACGGGCCCTACAGATACGCAGTATTTT.